This T cell receptor beta chain was found in a study of blood T cell repertoires in COVID-19. Study overall: Collection of acute and convalescent COVID-19 samples took place in the United States, Italy and Spain. T cells, B-cell-depleted T cells, or PBMCs supplied cDNA or gDNA.

In the authors' workflow: Reference gene primers were amplified, and this amplification served to estimate nucleated cell counts. The protocol was immunoSEQ multiplex PCR, while the TCRdb copy is restricted to in-frame clones and leaves out a portion. V and J calls and clone size come straight from that table; D and trimming were deduced from the DNA. Here the sample spans roughly 200,000 clones, approximately 88% being singletons. Germline values: CDR1 MNHEY, CDR2 SVGAGI. J gave up 4 bases and V 7 bases, and 6 bases lay outside the gene matches. This CDR3 has 14 amino acids. This clonotype was sampled from a man aged 35-49 years with acute or convalescent COVID-19. The chain carries TRBV6-5 and TRBJ1-1, with 10 bases identical to TRBD1. The sample was peripheral blood. CDR3 amino acids: CASIRDRGFTEAFF. For the CDR3, the DNA is TGTGCCAGCATCCGGGACAGGGGTTTCACTGAAGCTTTCTTT.